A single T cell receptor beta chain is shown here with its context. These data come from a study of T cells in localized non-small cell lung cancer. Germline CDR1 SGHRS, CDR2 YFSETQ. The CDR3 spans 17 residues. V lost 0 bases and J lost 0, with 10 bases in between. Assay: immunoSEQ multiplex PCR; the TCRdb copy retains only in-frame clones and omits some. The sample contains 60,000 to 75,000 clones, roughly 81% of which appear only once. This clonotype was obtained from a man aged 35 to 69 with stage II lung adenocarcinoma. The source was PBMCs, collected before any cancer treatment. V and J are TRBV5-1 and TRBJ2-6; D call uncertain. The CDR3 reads CASSLAELGSGANVLTF. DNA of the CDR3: TGCGCCAGCAGCTTGGCCGAGCTCGGCTCTGGGGCCAACGTCCTGACTTTC.